The present entry profiles one T cell receptor beta chain with its context. Preparation of the TCRbeta library was carried out with unique molecular identifiers. Via MiXCR, TCRdb re-called the PCR reads, giving one row per CDR3 protein. The sample lists hundreds of thousands of distinct CDR3 sequences, around 25% seen once, with more than 4.5% in the top ten. Germline CDR1 and CDR2: SGDLS and YYNGEE. V shed 0 bases and J 9 bases; nucleotides not matched to a gene: 2. The CDR3 loop spans 14 amino acids. The data were taken from a study of T-cell reconstitution after alpha-beta-depleted transplantation in children.

Sample: PBMCs, mostly from graft donor cells, taken 360 days after TCRalphabeta/CD19-depleted stem cell transplant. The clonotype comes from a female patient aged 2 to 10 who had a stem cell transplant for congenital amegakaryocytic thrombocytopenia, so the T cells may come from the graft donor. This sequence joins TRBV9 and TRBJ1-6, with TRBD1 matching 8 bases. Written as DNA, the CDR3 is TGTGCCAGCAGCGTAGTACAGGGGGGTTCACCCCTCCACTTT. This sequence encodes CASSVVQGGSPLHF.